This TCR beta chain appears in the sequencing data of a study of CD8+ T cells in alopecia areata (dated by TCRdb to the late 2010s). The study in broad terms: The treated patients, all with moderate-to-severe alopecia areata, were enrolled in an open-label pilot trial of oral tofacitinib given at 5 to 10 mg twice daily. Disease severity in treated patients was measured with the SALT score, which quantifies the percentage of affected scalp surface area. Biopsies were taken from tofacitinib-treated patients at baseline and at 4 and 24 weeks of treatment, and a later scalp biopsy was taken in several of the tofacitinib-treated patients. RNA was extracted with the PAXgene miRNA kit for fixed scalp, the miRNeasy kit for PBMCs, and the RNeasy kit for mouse skin. In both human patients and the C3H/HeJ mouse model, the study applied high-throughput TCRbeta sequencing to look at T cell clonal expansion in alopecia areata. Clonality in the scalp was compared among normal scalp (n=4), patchy alopecia areata scalp (n=8), and alopecia totalis/universalis scalp (n=8). In humans, TCRbeta sequencing was performed on scalp tissue and on sorted CD4+ and CD8+ peripheral blood T cells from healthy controls and from patients with patchy or totalis/universalis alopecia areata. TCRbeta CDR3 regions were amplified by immunoSEQ multiplex PCR using 35 Vbeta forward and 13 Jbeta reverse primers. Patients stayed on tofacitinib for 6 to 18 months and then had 6 months of follow-up off drug so that delayed response and recurrence could be assessed. Broad study findings and their caveats: Because the treated cohort was small and included a single nonresponder, larger studies are needed to assess links between baseline CD8+ expansion and response. Compared with normal scalp, lesional scalp, particularly in alopecia totalis/universalis, had higher clonality and more expanded CD8+ clones, which suggests antigenic drive. Tofacitinib significantly lowered scalp clonality and the number of expanded CD8+ clones among the top 100 scalp clones. During tofacitinib treatment, many expanded lesional clones remained in scalp and blood, and this persistence may partly explain relapse after treatment is stopped. Unlike mouse skin, which is dominated by gammadelta T cells, normal human skin has resident alphabeta T cells that are also sequenced, and this complicates analysis of the scalp TCR repertoire. TCR sequences shared between patients were less clear than in mice, possibly partly because of HLA diversity in the patient population.

CDR1 and CDR2 are drawn from the germline V gene: SGHVS, FQNEAQ. V is cut by 4 bases and J by 0 bases, and the space between the germline ends is 9 bases. Its CDR3 holds 15 amino acids, cysteine through phenylalanine. The read is trimmed to its CDR3 DNA, 45 bases read in frame from base 1. A word on this clone: Its antigen remains unidentified. Nothing much larger sits one base from this clone, and base qualities are not available.

The receptor library was made with the immunoSEQ multiplex PCR assay. To provide template for TCR sequencing, every sample had RNA extracted and reverse transcribed into cDNA. SuperScript III was used to make first-strand cDNA, primed with a 2:1 mix of oligo-dT and random hexamers. A synthetic immune receptor repertoire was used to gauge amplification bias, and whatever bias remained was removed computationally. As for the authors' bioinformatics: Raw reads were preprocessed to remove errors, and CDR3 was defined by IMGT conventions from the conserved cysteine to phenylalanine. Clonality was computed by normalizing Shannon entropy by log2 of the number of productive unique TCRs and subtracting the result from 1. Whether scalp clones were CD4 or CD8 was inferred by matching scalp TCRbeta sequences against CD4 and CD8 repertoires sorted from blood. The source is immuneACCESS, and TCRdb retained only in-frame sequences with V and J called. Part of the clones is not carried over; for the studies checked, unresolved V genes explain less than half of this, and the remainder is unexplained. That table gives V, J and clone size, and the DNA gave D and trimming. A total of 150,000 to 200,000 clones appear in this sample, approximately 50% of them only once. The ten largest clones take up around 10% of the sample.

The sample's treatment or condition label, in plain terms: oral pan-JAK inhibitor, 5-10 mg twice daily. Peripheral blood and lesional scalp punch biopsies were obtained from patients with alopecia areata. PBMCs were isolated by density centrifugation and stained for CD3, CD4 and CD8, and CD4+ and CD8+ T cells were sorted on a FACSAria. This TCR derives from a human donor with alopecia areata. The chain is made from TRBV7-8 and TRBJ1-4; the D gene is unclear. Sequenced here: CD8+ T cells sorted from blood, sampled at approximately week 51, from a patient treated with tofacitinib. The DNA sequence is TGTGCCAGCAGCTCACCAAGTGCAACTAATGAAAAACTGTTTTTT. It encodes CASSSPSATNEKLFF.